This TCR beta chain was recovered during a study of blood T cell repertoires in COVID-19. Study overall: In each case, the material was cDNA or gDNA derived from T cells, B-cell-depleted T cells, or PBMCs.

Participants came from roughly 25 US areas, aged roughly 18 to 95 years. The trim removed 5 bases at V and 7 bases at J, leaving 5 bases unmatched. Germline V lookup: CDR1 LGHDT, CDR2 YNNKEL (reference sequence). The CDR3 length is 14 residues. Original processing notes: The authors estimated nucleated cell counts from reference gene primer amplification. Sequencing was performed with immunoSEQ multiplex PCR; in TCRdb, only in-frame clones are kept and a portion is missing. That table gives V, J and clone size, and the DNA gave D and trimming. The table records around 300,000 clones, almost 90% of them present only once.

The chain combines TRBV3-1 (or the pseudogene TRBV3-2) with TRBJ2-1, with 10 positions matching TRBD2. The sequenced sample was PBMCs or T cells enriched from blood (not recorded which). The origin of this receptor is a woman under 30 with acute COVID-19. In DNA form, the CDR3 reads TGTGCCAGCAGCTTTAGCGGGAGGAGAAATGAGCAGTTCTTC. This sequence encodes CASSFSGRRNEQFF.